What follows describes a single T cell receptor beta chain. Its antigen is unknown. This sample stems from a study of T cell responses to AZD1222 COVID-19 vaccine. Study overall: Second-dose intervals near 4 or 12 weeks were combined.

V gave up 2 bases and J gave up 2 bases; unmatched junction bases: 8. CDR3 size: 16 residues. CDR1 and CDR2 (germline): MDHEN, SYDVKM. Sequenced by immunoSEQ multiplex PCR; TCRdb stores in-frame clones only, minus some. This sample carries 110,000 to 150,000 clones, about 93% of them seen once, and the ten largest clones take more than 3.5%. Study results and caveats: Two AZD1222 doses significantly raised spike-specific TCR breadth and depth over controls. The donor group comprised mostly white British people and more females; the analysis possibly underestimated clonal diversity. No repertoire was sampled before or during the peak T cell response, only after it.

The chain carries TRBV28 and TRBJ2-7; 8 bases map to TRBD1. This TCR derives from an adult in good health. The sample was peripheral blood, taken on day 0 of AZD1222 vaccination. In DNA form, the CDR3 reads TGTGCCAGCAGTTTAACTAGGACAGGGAGGACCTACGAGCAGTACTTC. Its protein is CASSLTRTGRTYEQYF.